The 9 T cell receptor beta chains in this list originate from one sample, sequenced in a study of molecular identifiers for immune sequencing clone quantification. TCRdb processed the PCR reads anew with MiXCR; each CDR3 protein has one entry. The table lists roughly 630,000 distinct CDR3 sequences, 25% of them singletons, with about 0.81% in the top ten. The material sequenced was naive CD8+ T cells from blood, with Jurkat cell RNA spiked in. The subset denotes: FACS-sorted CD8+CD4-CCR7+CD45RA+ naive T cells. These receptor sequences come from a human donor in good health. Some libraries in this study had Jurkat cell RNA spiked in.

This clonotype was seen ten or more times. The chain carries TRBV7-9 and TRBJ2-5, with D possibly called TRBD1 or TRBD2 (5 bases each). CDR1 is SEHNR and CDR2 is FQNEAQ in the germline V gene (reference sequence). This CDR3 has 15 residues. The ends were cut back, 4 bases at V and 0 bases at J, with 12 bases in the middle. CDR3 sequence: CASSSRDAHQETQYF. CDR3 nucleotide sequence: TGTGCCAGCAGCTCCCGGGACGCCCACCAAGAGACCCAGTACTTC.

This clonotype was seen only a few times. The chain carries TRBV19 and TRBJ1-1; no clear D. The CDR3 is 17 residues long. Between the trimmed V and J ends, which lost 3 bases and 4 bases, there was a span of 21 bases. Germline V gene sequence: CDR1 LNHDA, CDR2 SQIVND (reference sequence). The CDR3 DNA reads TGTGCCAGTAGTATGATGGGCCGGCTTGGGGTCGTCACTGAAGCTTTCTTT. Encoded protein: CASSMMGRLGVVTEAFF.

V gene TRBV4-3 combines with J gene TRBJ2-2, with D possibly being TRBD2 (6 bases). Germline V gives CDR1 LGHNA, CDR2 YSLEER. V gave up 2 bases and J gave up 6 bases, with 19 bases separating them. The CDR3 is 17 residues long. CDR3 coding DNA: TGCGCCAGCAGCCAACTGGCGGGGCTAGTCTTCCCCGGGGAGCTGTTTTTT. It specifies CASSQLAGLVFPGELFF.

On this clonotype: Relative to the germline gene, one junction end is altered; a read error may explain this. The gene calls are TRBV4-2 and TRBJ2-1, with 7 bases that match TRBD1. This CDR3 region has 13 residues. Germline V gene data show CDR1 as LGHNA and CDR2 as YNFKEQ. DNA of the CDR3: TGTGCCAGCAGCGCCGACAGGGCCTATGAGCGGTTCTTC. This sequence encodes CASSADRAYERFF.

CDR3 in amino acids: CSAVPGTGNWGAEQYF. The CDR3 DNA reads as TGCAGTGCTGTTCCCGGGACAGGTAATTGGGGTGCCGAGCAGTACTTC. V and J are TRBV20-1 and TRBJ2-7; TRBD1 matches 8 bases. Trimming at V came to 5 bases and at J to 6 bases, leaving 18 bases not matched to a gene. The CDR3 is 16 residues long. Germline-derived CDR1 and CDR2 are DFQATT and SNEGSKA (reference sequence).

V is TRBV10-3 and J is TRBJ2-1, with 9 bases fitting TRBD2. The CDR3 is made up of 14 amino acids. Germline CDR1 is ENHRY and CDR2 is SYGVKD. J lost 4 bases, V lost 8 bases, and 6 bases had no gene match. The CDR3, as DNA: TGTGCCATCGGCGGCGGGGGGGCTTACAATGAGCAGTTCTTC. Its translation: CAIGGGGAYNEQFF.

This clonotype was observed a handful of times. The CDR3 DNA reads as TGTGCCAGCGGTAGCGGGAGAAGTTCTTACGAGCAGTACTTC. Translating it yields CASGSGRSSYEQYF. The chain carries TRBV6-2 or TRBV6-3 and TRBJ2-7; 9 nucleotides line up with TRBD2. The CDR3 loop spans 14 amino acids. Germline loops: CDR1 MNHEY, CDR2 SVGEGT. Trimming at V came to 8 bases and at J to 4 bases, leaving 9 bases not matched to a gene.

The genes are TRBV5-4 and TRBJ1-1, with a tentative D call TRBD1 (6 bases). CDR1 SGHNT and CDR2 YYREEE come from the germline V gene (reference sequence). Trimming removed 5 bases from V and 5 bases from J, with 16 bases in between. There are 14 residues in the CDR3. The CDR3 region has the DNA TGTGCCAGCAGTGCGGCCGGGGGCGGGACTGAAGCTTTCTTT. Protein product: CASSAAGGGTEAFF.

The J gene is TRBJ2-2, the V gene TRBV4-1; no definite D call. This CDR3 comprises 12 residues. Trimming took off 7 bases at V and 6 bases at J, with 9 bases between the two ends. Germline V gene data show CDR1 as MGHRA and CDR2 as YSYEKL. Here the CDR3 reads CASMGMAGELFF. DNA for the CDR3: TGCGCCAGCATGGGGATGGCCGGGGAGCTGTTTTTT.